This T cell receptor (beta chain) was retrieved from a study of T cell responses to AZD1222 COVID-19 vaccine. Data came from immunoSEQ multiplex PCR; TCRdb stores just in-frame clones and leaves some out. The sample records roughly 140,000 clones, 94% being singletons. V was shortened by 2 bases and J by 1 base, with 8 bases between the two germline ends. The CDR3 is 13 residues long. Germline CDR1 is GTSNPN and CDR2 is SVGIG (reference sequence). The rearrangement uses TRBV30 and TRBJ1-1; possible D gene TRBD1, 6 bases. The source of this sequence is an adult in good health. Material: peripheral blood, obtained on day 0 of AZD1222 vaccination. The CDR3 loop is CAWSKGGNTEAFF. CDR3 bases: TGTGCCTGGAGTAAAGGGGGGAACACTGAAGCTTTCTTT.